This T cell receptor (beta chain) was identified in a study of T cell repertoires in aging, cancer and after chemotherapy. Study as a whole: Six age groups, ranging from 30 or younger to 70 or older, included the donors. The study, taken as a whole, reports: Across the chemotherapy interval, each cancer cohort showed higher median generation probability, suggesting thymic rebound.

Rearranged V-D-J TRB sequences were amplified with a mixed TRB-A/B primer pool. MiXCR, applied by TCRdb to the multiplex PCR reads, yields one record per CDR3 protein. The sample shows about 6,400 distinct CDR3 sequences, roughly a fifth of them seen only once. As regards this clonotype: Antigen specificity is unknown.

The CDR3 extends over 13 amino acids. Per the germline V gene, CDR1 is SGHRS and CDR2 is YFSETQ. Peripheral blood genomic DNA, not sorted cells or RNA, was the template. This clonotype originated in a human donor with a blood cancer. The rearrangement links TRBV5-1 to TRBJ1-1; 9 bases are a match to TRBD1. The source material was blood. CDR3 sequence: CADKQGANTEAFF. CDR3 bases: TGCGCAGACAAACAGGGGGCGAATACTGAAGCTTTCTTT.